This entry lists 32 T cell receptor beta chains sequenced from one sample in a study of long-term antiretroviral therapy in people with HIV. At survey level, the immunoSEQ assay was run in its v3.0 version. Using immunoSEQ multiplex PCR, the repertoire was profiled, and TCRdb retains in-frame clones only, with some absent. Found here are roughly 16,000 clones, around 79% of them singletons; the top ten hold less than 9.5%. The sequenced sample was unsorted PBMCs, obtained at the start of antiretroviral therapy. The receptors shown here come from a man younger than 45 with HIV.

This sequence joins TRBV30 and TRBJ1-5, with D possibly matching TRBD1 (6 bases). CDR1 GTSNPN and CDR2 SVGIG come from the germline V gene (reference sequence). The V gene lost 2 bases and the J gene lost 4 bases, with 18 bases spanning the gap. The CDR3 contains 16 residues. The CDR3 DNA is TGTGCCTGGAGTCGGGATAAAATTACAGGGAATCAGCCCCAGCATTTT. Protein: CAWSRDKITGNQPQHF. Full variable domain (remainder filled in from reference TRBV30 and TRBJ1-5): SQTIHQWPATLVQPVGSPLSLECTVEGTSNPNLYWYRQAAGRGLQLLFYSVGIGQISSEVPQNLSASRPQDRQFILSSKKLLLSDSGFYLCAWSRDKITGNQPQHFGDGTRLSIL.

A few counts support this clone. The gene calls are TRBV15 and TRBJ1-4; tentatively, D is TRBD1 (5 bases). There are 16 residues in the CDR3. Deletions cut 0 bases from V and 7 bases from J, with 15 bases between. The germline gives CDR1 LNHNV, CDR2 YYDKDF (reference sequence). The CDR3 DNA sequence: TGTGCCACCAGCAGAGATGGCAAGGGGAGCGGTGAAAAACTGTTTTTT. It codes for CATSRDGKGSGEKLFF.

V and J are TRBV12-2 and TRBJ2-5; the table assigns TRBD2, which was not confirmed against the DNA. TRBV12-2 is a listed pseudogene. The CDR3 totals 21 residues. The CDR3 loop is CASRLGPLGGAAPESQETQYF. CDR3 in DNA: TGTGCAAGTCGCTTAGGGCCCTTAGGAGGGGCAGCTCCCGAAAGTCAAGAGACCCAGTACTTC.

V gene TRBV27 combines with J gene TRBJ1-2, with 7 nucleotides matching TRBD1. The CDR3 contains 14 residues. Germline values: CDR1 MNHEY, CDR2 SMNVEV (reference sequence). The J segment lost 8 bases and the V segment lost 8 bases, leaving 14 bases of the junction unmatched. The CDR3 DNA reads as TGTGCCAGCGGCTTTCTGCCTCGACAGGGAGGCTACACCTTC. Its translation is CASGFLPRQGGYTF.

The chain employs TRBV29-1 and TRBJ2-2; D assignment may be TRBD1 or TRBD2 (5 bases each). Trimming took 6 bases from V and 4 from J, leaving 15 bases between them. Germline values: CDR1 SQVTM, CDR2 ANQGSEA. This CDR3 contains 14 residues. CDR3 loop: CSVPKGESTGELFF. In DNA, the CDR3 is TGCAGCGTCCCCAAAGGGGAGTCCACCGGGGAGCTGTTTTTT.

This sequence joins TRBV30 and TRBJ2-2, with 13 bases fitting TRBD2. The CDR3 runs to 15 residues. V was clipped by 3 bases and J by 4 bases; unmatched bases: 2. The germline CDR1 and CDR2 sequences are GTSNPN and SVGIG (reference sequence). The CDR3 DNA sequence: TGTGCCTGGAGCGGGACTAGCGGGGCCACCGGGGAGCTGTTTTTT. Protein: CAWSGTSGATGELFF.

The chain has TRBV6-5 and TRBJ2-2; D gene uncertain. The CDR3 is made up of 15 amino acids. The V and J ends lost 0 bases and 1 base respectively, with 6 bases between them. CDR1 and CDR2 (germline): MNHEY, SVGAGI. The CDR3 sequence: CASSYSVLNTGELFF. In DNA form, the CDR3 reads TGTGCCAGCAGTTACTCGGTCCTGAACACCGGGGAGCTGTTTTTT.

V usage is TRBV2 and J usage is TRBJ2-5, with 8 bases aligning to TRBD2. Germline CDR1 reads SNHLY; CDR2 reads FYNNEI. This CDR3 has 15 amino acids. J was trimmed by 7 bases and V by 2 bases; bases with no gene match: 9. CDR3: CASSEIAGSGGTQYF. In nucleotides, the CDR3 is TGTGCCAGCAGTGAAATAGCGGGGTCTGGGGGGACCCAGTACTTC. Full variable domain (remainder filled in from reference TRBV2 and TRBJ2-5): EPEVTQTPSHQVTQMGQEVILRCVPISNHLYFYWYRQILGQKVEFLVSFYNNEISEKSEIFDDQFSVERPDGSNFTLKIRSTKLEDSAMYFCASSEIAGSGGTQYFGPGTRLLVL.

The chain employs TRBV28 and TRBJ2-7; D assignment may be TRBD1 or TRBD2 (5 bases each). Trimming shortened V by 3 bases and J by 6 bases, and 15 bases separated the two germline ends. The germline gives CDR1 MDHEN, CDR2 SYDVKM. The CDR3 is made up of 14 amino acids. CDR3 residues: CASSFPGTLREQYF. The CDR3, as DNA: TGTGCCAGCAGTTTCCCAGGGACCCTGCGCGAGCAGTACTTC.

The chain joins TRBV4-3 to TRBJ2-1; 14 positions agree with TRBD2. J gave up 4 bases and V 4 bases, and 12 bases lay outside the gene matches. The CDR3 spans 19 residues. Germline loops: CDR1 LGHNA, CDR2 YSLEER. CDR3 nucleotides: TGCGCCAGCAGCCCCCGAGGGGGCGGGACTAGCGGGAGTTACAATGAGCAGTTCTTC. Translation gives CASSPRGGGTSGSYNEQFF.

This chain links TRBV7-8 with TRBJ1-6; D remains ambiguous. In germline, CDR1 is SGHVS, CDR2 FQNEAQ. V was shortened by 4 bases and J by 6 bases, with 16 bases between the two germline ends. This CDR3 spans 16 amino acids. The CDR3 DNA reads as TGTGCCAGCAGCTCACTTGGCGGGGTAACTAATTCACCCCTCCACTTT. The encoded protein is CASSSLGGVTNSPLHF. Full variable domain (outside the CDR3, taken from reference TRBV7-8 and TRBJ1-6): GAGVSQSPRYKVAKRGQDVALRCDPISGHVSLFWYQQALGQGPEFLTYFQNEAQLDKSGLPSDRFFAERPEGSVSTLKIQRTQQEDSAVYLCASSSLGGVTNSPLHFGNGTRLTVT.

The chain recombines TRBV9 with TRBJ2-7; D is possibly TRBD1 or TRBD2 (5 bases each). CDR3 size: 15 residues. V lost 0 bases, J lost 3 bases, and 13 bases lay in between. CDR1 is SGDLS and CDR2 is YYNGEE in the germline V gene. CDR3 sequence: CASSVELGPNYEQYF. CDR3 sequence (DNA): TGTGCCAGCAGCGTAGAACTGGGACCAAACTACGAGCAGTACTTC.

The gene calls are TRBV13 and TRBJ2-7; 8 bases fit TRBD1. The germline CDR1 and CDR2 sequences are PRHDT and FYEKMQ (reference sequence). The trim removed 2 bases at V and 4 bases at J, leaving 7 bases unmatched. This CDR3 is built from 15 residues. The CDR3 region has the DNA TGTGCCAGCAGCTTATCCTCGACAGGGGCGTACGAGCAGTACTTC. Translating gives CASSLSSTGAYEQYF.

By proportion, this clone is medium-sized. The chain recombines TRBV30 with TRBJ1-2; a possible D gene is TRBD1 (5 bases). CDR1 is GTSNPN, CDR2 SVGIG, per germline (reference sequence). V was cut by 5 bases and J by 7 bases, with 8 bases left in between. This CDR3 is 10 amino acids long. The DNA of the CDR3 is TGTGCCTGGTTACAGGTTGGCTACACCTTC. It yields the protein CAWLQVGYTF.

This clone was recorded once. CDR3 loop: CASSVEGADGIQYF. DNA of the CDR3: TGTGCCAGCAGCGTAGAGGGGGCGGATGGCATTCAGTACTTC. The chain uses TRBV9 and TRBJ2-4; 7 positions match TRBD1. Germline assignment: CDR1 SGDLS and CDR2 YYNGEE. The V segment lost 0 bases and the J segment 9 bases; nucleotides outside the gene matches: 6. CDR3 length: 14 amino acids.

The chain couples TRBV28 to TRBJ2-5; tentative D call: TRBD2 (6 bases). Deletions cut 0 bases from V and 2 bases from J, with 7 bases between. Germline V lookup: CDR1 MDHEN, CDR2 SYDVKM. The CDR3 extends over 14 amino acids. The chain's CDR3 is CASSLWGGQETQYF. The CDR3 DNA reads TGTGCCAGCAGTTTATGGGGGGGACAAGAGACCCAGTACTTC.

The V call is TRBV6-4, the J call TRBJ1-2, with 9 bases fitting TRBD1. The V gene's germline CDR1 is MRHNA and CDR2 SNTAGT. Trimming cost V 0 bases and J 2 bases; bases outside gene matches: 7. The CDR3 spans 17 residues. In DNA, the CDR3 is TGTGCCAGCAGTGACTCTGTGGGGACAGGGCTAAACTATGGCTACACCTTC. Amino acid sequence: CASSDSVGTGLNYGYTF.

V gene TRBV19 combines with J gene TRBJ2-2; TRBD1 aligns across 7 bases. J gave up 3 bases and V 4 bases, and 2 bases lay outside the gene matches. The CDR3 sequence is 14 residues long. Germline V gene lookup returns CDR1 LNHDA and CDR2 SQIVND (reference sequence). CDR3 residues: CASSNRGDTGELFF. The CDR3 nucleotides are TGTGCCAGTAGTAACAGGGGAGACACCGGGGAGCTGTTTTTT.

The table lists this clone with a few counts. The V and J genes are TRBV6-1 and TRBJ1-1; 9 bases line up with TRBD1. The CDR3 runs to 14 residues. CDR1 MNHNS and CDR2 SASEGT come from the germline V gene. V was pared by 2 bases and J by 13 bases, with 11 bases of the junction left unmatched. The CDR3 sequence is CASSETSRDREYFF. The DNA for the CDR3 is TGTGCCAGCAGTGAAACGTCAAGGGACAGGGAGTATTTCTTT.

The J gene is TRBJ2-3, the V gene TRBV19; TRBD1 is a possible D gene (6 bases). CDR3 size: 16 residues. Germline assignment: CDR1 LNHDA and CDR2 SQIVND (reference sequence). V shed 5 bases and J shed 1 base, with 16 bases lying between them. This CDR3 reads CASSSEQGWGTDTQYF. The CDR3 region has the DNA TGTGCCAGTAGTTCGGAACAGGGTTGGGGCACAGATACGCAGTATTTT.

The chain has TRBV11-2 and TRBJ2-7, with D perhaps matching TRBD1 (6 bases). The CDR3 is made up of 15 amino acids. Germline CDR1 SGHAT, CDR2 FQNNGV. The V end was cut by 4 bases, the J end by 2 bases, with 15 bases between. The CDR3 nucleotides read TGTGCCAGCAGCTCGAGGACAGAAACCCCCTACGAGCAGTACTTC. Protein: CASSSRTETPYEQYF.

This clone has just a few counts. The V call is TRBV6-6, the J call TRBJ2-7, with TRBD1 identical over 9 bases. Germline V lookup: CDR1 MNHNY, CDR2 SVGAGI (reference sequence). The J segment lost 6 bases and the V segment lost 7 bases, leaving 10 bases of the junction unmatched. CDR3 length: 14 residues. CDR3 DNA sequence: TGTGCCAGCAATGCACCGGGACAGGGTCCCGAGCAGTACTTC. Its protein product is CASNAPGQGPEQYF.

This rearrangement joins TRBV10-3 to TRBJ2-1; D is tentatively TRBD1 or TRBD2 (5 bases each). Germline V gene lookup returns CDR1 ENHRY and CDR2 SYGVKD. This CDR3 comprises 16 residues. Deletions cut 3 bases from V and 5 bases from J, with 17 bases between. CDR3 DNA: TGTGCCATCAGTGATTCTCCCCCGGGACGTAACAATGAGCAGTTCTTC. Amino acid sequence: CAISDSPPGRNNEQFF.

The table lists this clone with a count of one. The chain uses TRBV11-2 and TRBJ1-1; D is ambiguous. The CDR3 spans 14 residues. Per the germline V gene, CDR1 is SGHAT and CDR2 is FQNNGV. V lost 4 bases, J lost 1 base, and 10 bases lay in between. The CDR3: CASSSDSSNTEAFF. Here the CDR3 DNA reads TGTGCCAGCAGCTCAGACTCCTCGAACACTGAAGCTTTCTTT. Complete variable domain (other parts from reference TRBV11-2 and TRBJ1-1): EAGVAQSPRYKIIEKRQSVAFWCNPISGHATLYWYQQILGQGPKLLIQFQNNGVVDDSQLPKDRFSAERLKGVDSTLKIQPAKLEDSAVYLCASSSDSSNTEAFFGQGTRLTVV.

This clone was seen only a few times. This chain joins TRBV4-1 and TRBJ2-7; the match to TRBD1 covers 9 bases. CDR1 and CDR2 (germline): MGHRA, YSYEKL. The CDR3 is 15 residues long. The V gene end was trimmed by 4 bases and the J gene end by 3 bases; junction bases not matched to a gene: 7. CDR3 in amino acids: CASSPGQGPRYEQYF. The CDR3 bases are TGCGCCAGCAGCCCGGGACAGGGACCGCGCTACGAGCAGTACTTC.

The V gene is TRBV5-6, the J gene TRBJ1-1; D perhaps matches TRBD1 (6 bases). Germline assignment: CDR1 SGHDT and CDR2 YYEEEE. The V gene lost 4 bases and the J gene lost 10 bases, with 20 bases spanning the gap. CDR3 size: 14 residues. The CDR3 sequence: CASSAAGGARGAFF. DNA for the CDR3: TGTGCCAGCAGCGCCGCGGGGGGGGCTAGGGGAGCTTTCTTT.

V and J are TRBV2 and TRBJ2-6; 13 nucleotides line up with TRBD2. The CDR3 length is 19 residues. The V gene's germline CDR1 is SNHLY and CDR2 FYNNEI. The J segment lost 2 bases and the V segment lost 10 bases, leaving 14 bases of the junction unmatched. CDR3 DNA: TGTGCCATAGCAGGAGGACTAGCGGGAGATAAGGCTGGGGCCAACGTCCTGACTTTC. It translates to CAIAGGLAGDKAGANVLTF.

V and J are TRBV5-6 and TRBJ2-1; the match to TRBD2 covers 9 bases. The V gene end was trimmed by 4 bases and the J gene end by 7 bases; junction bases not matched to a gene: 9. Germline loops: CDR1 SGHDT, CDR2 YYEEEE. The CDR3 has 15 amino acids. DNA for the CDR3: TGTGCCAGCAGCGTGAGCGGGGGGTTAAGGAATGAGCAGTTCTTC. Protein product: CASSVSGGLRNEQFF.

The rearrangement uses TRBV15 and TRBJ2-5; D is undetermined. V was shortened by 0 bases and J by 4 bases, with 24 bases between the two germline ends. From germline, CDR1 is LNHNV and CDR2 YYDKDF (reference sequence). The CDR3 spans 19 residues. CDR3 coding DNA: TGTGCCACCAGCAGAGATCTGGGCCCCCGTTATGCGGTCCGAGAGACCCAGTACTTC. It translates to CATSRDLGPRYAVRETQYF.

This chain connects TRBV6-4 to TRBJ1-2; 9 bases fit TRBD1. Trimming cost V 5 bases and J 0 bases; bases outside gene matches: 7. This CDR3 has 16 amino acids. Germline V CDR1 and CDR2: MRHNA, SNTAGT. CDR3 nucleotides: TGTGCCAGCAGTCCCGGGACAGGGAGAGCTAACTATGGCTACACCTTC. Translating gives CASSPGTGRANYGYTF.

In regard to this clone: This clone may be a read error of a much larger clone one base away. This sample also contains other DNA sequences that code for the same CDR3. The chain joins TRBV5-4 to TRBJ2-7; no reliable D call. Trimming pared 2 bases from V and 3 bases from J, leaving 12 bases between. The CDR3 runs to 14 residues. From germline, CDR1 is SGHNT and CDR2 YYREEE (reference sequence). Here the CDR3 DNA reads TGTGCCAGCAGCTTCGACACAAACAACTACGAGCAGTACTTC. Encoded protein: CASSFDTNNYEQYF.

The J gene is TRBJ2-7, the V gene TRBV11-3, with D possibly matching TRBD1 (5 bases). The CDR3 length is 14 residues. Deletions cut 1 base from V and 4 bases from J, with 11 bases between. Germline lookup yields CDR1 SGHNT and CDR2 YENEEA. The CDR3 bases are TGTGCCAGCAGCTTAGGAGCAGGGCCGTACGAGCAGTACTTC. It codes for CASSLGAGPYEQYF.